This T cell receptor beta chain stems from a study of beta chain features in type 1 diabetes. Study-wide points: Type 1 diabetes patients had TCRB CDR3s that were shorter (moderately but significantly so) in all four CD4+ subsets.

TCRB transcripts that were expressed got sequenced, as all of the isolated RNA had been reverse transcribed. The study sequenced naive, central memory and regulatory T cell samples to an average of roughly 3.4 million reads. Assay: immunoSEQ multiplex PCR; the TCRdb copy retains only in-frame clones and omits some. The sample lists a few hundred thousand clones, approximately 20% occurring once. There are a few counts of this clone. Its antigen is currently unknown. Germline values: CDR1 SGHAT, CDR2 FQDESV (reference sequence). The CDR3 is made up of 15 amino acids. The V end lost 3 bases, the J end lost 1 base, and 13 bases lay between the germline ends.

The rearrangement joins TRBV11-1 to TRBJ2-7; the D gene is possibly TRBD2 (6 bases). The receptor comes from a woman in her thirties or forties with type 1 diabetes. The sequencing input was naive CD4+ T cells from blood. The chain's CDR3 is CASSFPLAESYEQYF. The CDR3 DNA sequence: TGTGCCAGCAGCTTCCCACTAGCTGAATCCTACGAGCAGTACTTC.